Described below is a single TCR beta chain sequence and its context. This clone's antigen is unknown. The record has no base qualities; no much larger clone is one base away. The library was made by the immunoSEQ multiplex PCR assay. TCRdb provides this immuneACCESS table in a form limited to in-frame rearrangements. Some clones are lacking; in checked studies, under half of them reflect an unresolved V gene, and why the rest are absent is not known. Present in this sample are about 80,000 clones, roughly nine tenths of which were seen just once. More than 1.4% of the sample is in the top ten clones. The sample originates from a study of T cell changes during pregnancy in multiple sclerosis (dated by TCRdb to about 2019). Some background on the complete study: Changes in the T cell repertoire over the course of pregnancy were examined in this study in women with multiple sclerosis.

In the germline V gene, CDR1 corresponds to SGHVS and CDR2 to FNYEAQ. V loses 4 bases at its end and J loses 3 bases; junction bases beyond the gene matches: 7. Its CDR3 holds 15 amino acids, cysteine through phenylalanine. The read is trimmed to its CDR3 DNA, 45 bases read in frame from base 1. The sequence was collected from a female donor with multiple sclerosis, enrolled in a pregnancy study. The chain links TRBV7-6 with TRBJ1-1; 8 of the junction bases match TRBD1. The input for sequencing was peripheral blood, taken before pregnancy. CDR3 protein: CASSYGQGSDTEAFF. The nucleotides are TGTGCCAGCAGCTACGGACAGGGTTCGGACACTGAAGCTTTCTTT. With all but the CDR3 taken from the reference TRBV7-6 and TRBJ1-1 genes, the full variable domain is: GAGVSQSPRYKVTKRGQDVALRCDPISGHVSLYWYRQALGQGPEFLTYFNYEAQQDKSGLPNDRFSAERPEGSISTLTIQRTEQRDSAMYRCASSYGQGSDTEAFFGQGTRLTVV.